A single sample is the source of the 28 T cell receptor beta chains below, sequenced in a study of T cells after yellow fever vaccination. TCRdb re-called the 5' RACE reads through MiXCR, storing one row per CDR3 protein. The sample holds 450,000 to 650,000 distinct CDR3 sequences, about a fifth seen once. Specimen: PBMCs, collected approximately 20 days after the first yellow fever vaccination. These receptors came from a man younger than 35 who received the YFV17D yellow fever vaccine.

The chain carries TRBV6-2 or TRBV6-3 and TRBJ1-1; 7 nucleotides match TRBD1. This CDR3 contains 13 residues. V was clipped by 6 bases and J by 4 bases; unmatched bases: 5. The germline CDR1 and CDR2 sequences are MNHEY and SVGEGT. In DNA, the CDR3 is TGTGCCAGCAGCAAGACAGGGAGCACTGAAGCTTTCTTT. It yields the protein CASSKTGSTEAFF.

This clonotype was seen a handful of times. The genes are TRBV19 and TRBJ2-7; possible D gene TRBD2, 6 bases. CDR1 LNHDA and CDR2 SQIVND come from the germline V gene (reference sequence). With 1 base removed from V and 7 bases from J, the gap between germline ends came to 14 bases. The length of the CDR3 is 14 residues. CDR3 sequence (DNA): TGTGCCAGTAGTATAGGGGGAGGACATTCGGAGCAGTACTTC. As protein: CASSIGGGHSEQYF.

CDR3 bases: TGTGCCAGCAGTCAGGGTGTCCGGATGGTGCCCGTGTTACGGTACTTC. It yields the protein CASSQGVRMVPVLRYF. The genes are TRBV6-1 and TRBJ2-7; possibly TRBD1 for D (5 bases). This CDR3 is 16 amino acids long. With 5 bases removed from V and 12 bases from J, the gap between germline ends came to 29 bases. Germline CDR1 and CDR2: MNHNS and SASEGT.

The chain uses TRBV11-2 and TRBJ2-3, with a tentative D call TRBD2 (7 bases). Germline V lookup: CDR1 SGHAT, CDR2 FQNNGV. V lost 7 bases to trimming and J lost 3 bases, with 17 bases between them. There are 15 residues in the CDR3. The CDR3: CASNLRGGVTDTQYF. CDR3 sequence (DNA): TGTGCCAGCAACCTCAGAGGGGGGGTGACAGATACGCAGTATTTT. Full variable domain (rest looked up from reference TRBV11-2 and TRBJ2-3): EAGVAQSPRYKIIEKRQSVAFWCNPISGHATLYWYQQILGQGPKLLIQFQNNGVVDDSQLPKDRFSAERLKGVDSTLKIQPAKLEDSAVYLCASNLRGGVTDTQYFGPGTRLTVL.

The genes are TRBV4-2 and TRBJ2-1, with 10 nucleotides matching TRBD2. V lost 3 bases, J lost 4 bases, and 12 bases stayed unmatched. The length of the CDR3 is 18 residues. The V gene's germline CDR1 is LGHNA and CDR2 YNFKEQ. The CDR3 DNA sequence: TGTGCCAGCAGCCAGCTCAACTCGCTAGCGGGGGTTTACAATGAGCAGTTCTTC. This codes for CASSQLNSLAGVYNEQFF.

The chain couples TRBV6-2 or TRBV6-3 to TRBJ2-2; TRBD2 is a possible D gene (6 bases). The CDR3 consists of 14 residues. Per germline, CDR1 MNHEY and CDR2 SVGEGT. V lost 6 bases and J 4 bases, leaving 12 bases between the germline ends. CDR3 loop: CASRPSGGTGELFF. The DNA of the CDR3 is TGTGCCAGCAGACCGTCCGGGGGCACCGGGGAGCTGTTTTTT.

This clonotype was found a few times. The V and J genes are TRBV4-1 and TRBJ2-3, with TRBD2 matching 11 bases. Germline V CDR1 and CDR2: MGHRA, YSYEKL. V gave up 0 bases and J gave up 10 bases; unmatched junction bases: 15. This CDR3 contains 18 residues. This CDR3 reads CASSQENVVAGGGGAQYF. The DNA of the CDR3 is TGCGCCAGCAGCCAAGAGAACGTAGTAGCGGGGGGGGGAGGGGCGCAGTATTTT.

The rearrangement joins TRBV5-1 to TRBJ2-7; 7 positions match TRBD1. The CDR3 consists of 15 residues. Germline values: CDR1 SGHRS, CDR2 YFSETQ. The trim removed 4 bases at V and 6 bases at J, leaving 13 bases unmatched. CDR3 bases: TGCGCCAGCAGCCGCTCCGACAGGGCTGGCTCCGAGCAGTACTTC. Its protein is CASSRSDRAGSEQYF.

The chain joins TRBV6-1 to TRBJ1-5, with D unclear. This CDR3 has 14 residues. CDR1 is MNHNS, CDR2 SASEGT, per germline. Trimming left V 6 bases short and J 7 bases short, with 16 bases between. The CDR3 here is CASSLGLHTQPQHF. The CDR3, as DNA: TGTGCCAGCAGCCTCGGACTTCACACCCAGCCCCAGCATTTT.

This clonotype came up a few times. The V gene is TRBV14, the J gene TRBJ2-5; D remains unclear. The CDR3 contains 13 residues. The germline CDR1 and CDR2 sequences are SGHDN and FVKESK. V lost 1 base and J 5 bases, leaving 8 bases between the germline ends. The CDR3 loop is CASSQVTVETQYF. The CDR3 coding sequence is TGTGCCAGCAGCCAAGTCACAGTGGAGACCCAGTACTTC.

The chain joins TRBV6-1 to TRBJ1-1; the match to TRBD1 covers 8 bases. Germline V lookup: CDR1 MNHNS, CDR2 SASEGT. CDR3 length equals 14 residues. With 10 bases clipped from V and 4 bases from J, the junction kept 11 bases outside the gene matches. The CDR3 DNA reads TGTGCCACCCAACGGGTCACAGGGGGCACTGAAGCTTTCTTT. Amino acid sequence: CATQRVTGGTEAFF.

The DNA of the CDR3 is TGCAGCGTTGCCCGCATAGTCGACACTGAAGCTTTCTTT. Protein sequence: CSVARIVDTEAFF. The chain couples TRBV29-1 to TRBJ1-1; D call uncertain. V was shortened by 4 bases and J by 3 bases, with 12 bases between the two germline ends. Germline CDR1 is SQVTM and CDR2 is ANQGSEA. This CDR3 region has 13 residues. Supplemented by reference TRBV29-1 and TRBJ1-1, the full variable domain reads SAVISQKPSRDICQRGTSLTIQCQVDSQVTMMFWYRQQPGQSLTLIATANQGSEATYESGFVIDKFPISRPNLTFSTLTVSNMSPEDSSIYLCSVARIVDTEAFFGQGTRLTVV.

This clonotype was observed a few times. V usage is TRBV9 and J usage is TRBJ2-3, with a possible D match to TRBD2 (7 bases). Looked up from germline, CDR1 is SGDLS and CDR2 is YYNGEE. V was pared by 0 bases and J by 8 bases, with 19 bases between. The CDR3 length is 16 residues. CDR3 sequence: CASSVGPTGGLGTQYF. The CDR3 coding sequence is TGTGCCAGCAGCGTAGGACCAACCGGGGGGCTGGGTACGCAGTATTTT. The full variable domain, completed using reference TRBV9 and TRBJ2-3, is DSGVTQTPKHLITATGQRVTLRCSPRSGDLSVYWYQQSLDQGLQFLIQYYNGEERAKGNILERFSAQQFPDLHSELNLSSLELGDSALYFCASSVGPTGGLGTQYFGPGTRLTVL.

This chain links TRBV9 with TRBJ1-6; no clear D. The germline gives CDR1 SGDLS, CDR2 YYNGEE. The ends were cut back, 0 bases at V and 5 bases at J, with 3 bases in the middle. This CDR3 contains 13 residues. The CDR3 coding sequence is TGTGCCAGCAGCGTAGCCAATAATTCACCCCTCCACTTT. Translation: CASSVANNSPLHF.

J is TRBJ1-2 and V is TRBV12-3 or TRBV12-4; D call uncertain. The CDR3 runs to 14 residues. Trimming left V 6 bases short and J 4 bases short, with 15 bases between. CDR3 in DNA: TGTGCCAGCAGCATGGGCGGAAGGTCCTATGGCTACACCTTC. Residues: CASSMGGRSYGYTF.

The CDR3 region is CASSTHTGNEQYV. The CDR3 DNA reads TGTGCCAGCAGCACGCATACAGGGAACGAGCAGTACGTC. This sequence joins TRBV11-2 and TRBJ2-7; TRBD1 might be the D (6 bases). V dropped 5 bases and J dropped 5 bases, with 13 bases sitting between them. Per the germline V gene, CDR1 is SGHAT and CDR2 is FQNNGV. The length of the CDR3 is 13 residues.

In DNA, the CDR3 is TGTGCCAGCAGCCCGCGCAGGGAGCGGGCATACGAGCAGTACTTC. Encoded protein: CASSPRRERAYEQYF. J is TRBJ2-7 and V is TRBV27; TRBD2 might be the D (6 bases). Germline lookup yields CDR1 MNHEY and CDR2 SMNVEV (reference sequence). Trimming cost V 6 bases and J 4 bases, with 19 bases left between them. This CDR3 comprises 15 residues.

The chain has TRBV9 and TRBJ1-3; D unresolved. Trimming shortened V by 0 bases and J by 8 bases, and 21 bases separated the two germline ends. Germline V gene sequence: CDR1 SGDLS, CDR2 YYNGEE. The CDR3 runs to 17 residues. In DNA form, the CDR3 reads TGTGCCAGCAGCGTAGTTCCGGACCGTCCCCACGGTCACACCATATATTTT. This codes for CASSVVPDRPHGHTIYF.

This clonotype was counted only a few times. The chain carries TRBV2 and TRBJ1-1; D is unresolved. Germline V gives CDR1 SNHLY, CDR2 FYNNEI. Trimming left V 2 bases short and J 8 bases short, with 6 bases between. This CDR3 spans 11 amino acids. CDR3 bases: TGTGCCAGCAGTGAACGGTGGGAAGCTTTCTTT. This translates into CASSERWEAFF.

The table lists this clonotype with a few counts. The V call is TRBV7-9, the J call TRBJ2-1, with D possibly TRBD2 on 6 matching bases. There are 16 residues in the CDR3. The germline V and J ends were trimmed by 1 base and 0 bases, with 10 bases remaining between them. Germline-derived CDR1 and CDR2 are SEHNR and FQNEAQ (reference sequence). CDR3 sequence: CASSLVGGSSYNEQFF. CDR3 DNA: TGTGCCAGCAGCTTAGTCGGGGGAAGCTCCTACAATGAGCAGTTCTTC.

The rearrangement links TRBV11-2 to TRBJ1-5; D gene unclear. The CDR3 is 15 residues long. Trimming removed 5 bases from V and 4 bases from J, with 15 bases in between. Germline lookup yields CDR1 SGHAT and CDR2 FQNNGV. CDR3 residues: CASSPPGSRNQPQHF. The CDR3 DNA follows: TGTGCCAGCAGCCCCCCAGGCTCCCGGAATCAGCCCCAGCATTTT. Supplemented by reference TRBV11-2 and TRBJ1-5, the full variable domain reads EAGVAQSPRYKIIEKRQSVAFWCNPISGHATLYWYQQILGQGPKLLIQFQNNGVVDDSQLPKDRFSAERLKGVDSTLKIQPAKLEDSAVYLCASSPPGSRNQPQHFGDGTRLSIL.

The chain recombines TRBV6-1 with TRBJ2-3; TRBD1 agrees at 11 bases. CDR3 size: 15 residues. The V gene end was trimmed by 7 bases and the J gene end by 3 bases; junction bases not matched to a gene: 6. Germline CDR1 is MNHNS and CDR2 is SASEGT. The CDR3 region is CASTPGQGGTDTQYF. CDR3 in DNA: TGTGCCAGCACCCCGGGACAGGGGGGAACAGATACGCAGTATTTT.

The CDR3 region is CASSADVGDRVSGANVLTF. For the CDR3, the DNA is TGTGCCAGCAGCGCTGACGTTGGGGACAGGGTCTCTGGGGCCAACGTCCTGACTTTC. The chain employs TRBV7-6 and TRBJ2-6; 9 bases match TRBD1. J gave up 0 bases and V 5 bases, and 11 bases lay outside the gene matches. CDR1 is SGHVS and CDR2 is FNYEAQ in the germline V gene. The CDR3 has 19 amino acids.

This chain uses TRBV9 with TRBJ1-5; D unclear. The V end was cut by 0 bases, the J end by 4 bases, with 8 bases between. CDR1 is SGDLS and CDR2 is YYNGEE in the germline V gene. The CDR3 consists of 14 residues. The CDR3 DNA reads TGTGCCAGCAGCGTAGATTCAGGAAATCAGCCCCAGCATTTT. This codes for CASSVDSGNQPQHF.

V and J are TRBV7-9 and TRBJ2-5; TRBD1 matches at 8 bases. The ends lost 5 bases at V and 2 bases at J; junction bases unmatched: 4. CDR3 length equals 14 residues. The germline V gene has CDR1 SEHNR and CDR2 FQNEAQ (reference sequence). The CDR3 DNA reads TGTGCCAGCAGCATAAACAGGGGGCAAGAGACCCAGTACTTC. Residues: CASSINRGQETQYF. The full variable domain, in which reference TRBV7-9 and TRBJ2-5 provide the parts outside the CDR3, is DTGVSQNPRHKITKRGQNVTFRCDPISEHNRLYWYRQTLGQGPEFLTYFQNEAQLEKSRLLSDRFSAERPKGSFSTLEIQRTEQGDSAMYLCASSINRGQETQYFGPGTRLLVL.

The chain carries TRBV5-1 and TRBJ2-5; D gene uncertain. The CDR3 runs to 14 residues. V lost 4 bases and J lost 3, with 13 bases in between. CDR1 and CDR2 from the germline V gene are SGHRS and YFSETQ. The CDR3 nucleotides are TGCGCCAGCAGCCTCCTGGGCACAGAAGAGACCCAGTACTTC. It yields the protein CASSLLGTEETQYF.

The table lists this clonotype with a few counts. V gene TRBV2 combines with J gene TRBJ1-2; D gene unclear. The CDR3 covers 13 residues. Per germline, CDR1 SNHLY and CDR2 FYNNEI. With 2 bases removed from V and 8 bases from J, the gap between germline ends came to 12 bases. The CDR3 here is CASSEIRDGGYTF. The CDR3 region has the DNA TGTGCCAGCAGTGAAATTCGGGATGGGGGCTACACCTTC.

This clonotype came up a few times. The genes are TRBV4-2 and TRBJ2-7; 7 bases align to TRBD1. The CDR3 runs 14 residues. Trimming took 2 bases from V and 2 from J; bases not matched to a gene: 3. Germline V CDR1 and CDR2: LGHNA, YNFKEQ. CDR3 sequence reads: CASSQKGQTYEQYV. In DNA form, the CDR3 reads TGTGCCAGCAGCCAAAAGGGACAGACCTACGAGCAGTACGTC.